This entry lists 26 T cell receptor beta chains sequenced from one sample in a study of neurological immune-mediated disorders. TCRdb independently ran MiXCR on the 5' RACE reads; one entry per CDR3 protein. The sample lists more than 35,000 distinct CDR3 sequences; about 6% were seen once. The source material was CD4+ T cells from blood. These receptors were collected from a woman aged 40 to 49 in good health.

This clonotype was counted at least ten times. The chain employs TRBV6-5 and TRBJ2-2; D is uncertain. The germline gives CDR1 MNHEY, CDR2 SVGAGI. V lost 5 bases to trimming and J lost 4 bases, with 5 bases between them. The CDR3 runs to 12 residues. CDR3 nucleotides: TGTGCCAGCAGTATAACCACCGGGGAGCTGTTTTTT. Translated: CASSITTGELFF.

This chain joins TRBV29-1 and TRBJ2-3, with 7 bases matching TRBD2. The CDR3 has 14 residues. The junction had 6 bases not matched to a gene; V was cut back by 4 bases and J by 2 bases. Germline V gives CDR1 SQVTM, CDR2 ANQGSEA. CDR3 region: CSVGASGNTDTQYF. The DNA of the CDR3 is TGCAGCGTTGGGGCTAGCGGTAACACAGATACGCAGTATTTT.

This clonotype was seen many times. V and J are TRBV28 and TRBJ2-7, with TRBD2 identical over 9 bases. There are 16 residues in the CDR3. Germline CDR1 reads MDHEN; CDR2 reads SYDVKM. The V segment lost 6 bases and the J segment 6 bases; nucleotides outside the gene matches: 15. CDR3 DNA: TGTGCCAGCAGGCCCCTTGGGTTAGCGGGAGCTGGCGAGCAGTACTTC. Amino acid sequence: CASRPLGLAGAGEQYF.

The chain combines TRBV3-1 with TRBJ2-3, with D tentatively TRBD1 (6 bases). The CDR3 has 14 amino acids. V lost 4 bases and J lost 6, with 14 bases in between. Germline V gene data show CDR1 as LGHDT and CDR2 as YNNKEL (reference sequence). CDR3 protein: CASSPYQTGDTQYF. CDR3 bases: TGTGCCAGCAGCCCGTATCAGACAGGTGATACGCAGTATTTT.

The J gene is TRBJ2-1, the V gene TRBV6-2 or TRBV6-3; no clear D. The V end was cut by 8 bases, the J end by 0 bases, with 14 bases between. Looked up from germline, CDR1 is MNHEY and CDR2 is SVGEGT. This CDR3 is built from 15 residues. CDR3 region: CASLRPGSSYNEQFF. The CDR3 DNA reads TGTGCCAGCTTACGACCGGGTAGCTCCTACAATGAGCAGTTCTTC.

Ten or more counts support this clonotype. This sequence joins TRBV20-1 and TRBJ2-7; TRBD2 matches at 9 bases. Per germline, CDR1 DFQATT and CDR2 SNEGSKA (reference sequence). The CDR3 contains 14 residues. J was trimmed by 6 bases and V by 4 bases; bases with no gene match: 10. For the CDR3, the DNA is TGCAGTGCTATAGTAGGAGCGGGAGGAACCGAGCAGTACTTC. It codes for CSAIVGAGGTEQYF.

In its sample, this clonotype was seen many times. This rearrangement joins TRBV20-1 to TRBJ2-7; D might be TRBD1 or TRBD2, each matching 5 bases. From germline, CDR1 is DFQATT and CDR2 SNEGSKA (reference sequence). This CDR3 has 12 residues. V was trimmed by 6 bases and J by 4 bases, leaving 13 bases between them. The CDR3 DNA reads as TGCAGTGCGCAGAGAGAGGGGTACGAGCAGTACTTC. This codes for CSAQREGYEQYF.

This clonotype was counted many times. The chain carries TRBV20-1 and TRBJ2-3; no clear D gene. The germline V gene has CDR1 DFQATT and CDR2 SNEGSKA (reference sequence). Trimming cost V 8 bases and J 0 bases, with 18 bases left between them. The CDR3 consists of 15 residues. The CDR3 loop is CSSQEPRESTDTQYF. The DNA for the CDR3 is TGCAGTTCGCAGGAGCCAAGGGAAAGCACAGATACGCAGTATTTT.

In this sample, this clonotype turned up many times. This chain joins TRBV7-9 and TRBJ2-5; the D gene could be TRBD1 or TRBD2 (5 bases each). Germline V gene lookup returns CDR1 SEHNR and CDR2 FQNEAQ (reference sequence). The CDR3 totals 15 residues. With 8 bases removed from V and 1 base from J, the gap between germline ends came to 17 bases. The CDR3, as DNA: TGTGCCAGCGGGACCTCGACCTCCTTCCAAGAGACCCAGTACTTC. As protein: CASGTSTSFQETQYF. The whole variable domain, remainder taken from reference TRBV7-9 and TRBJ2-5, is DTGVSQNPRHKITKRGQNVTFRCDPISEHNRLYWYRQTLGQGPEFLTYFQNEAQLEKSRLLSDRFSAERPKGSFSTLEIQRTEQGDSAMYLCASGTSTSFQETQYFGPGTRLLVL.

This clonotype was recorded at least ten times. V is TRBV12-3 or TRBV12-4 and J is TRBJ1-1; 7 positions match TRBD1. The CDR3 is 14 residues long. Germline trimming cut 1 base from V and 10 bases from J; bases unmatched to any gene: 9. In nucleotides, the CDR3 is TGTGCCAGCAGTTTAGAGGTACAGGGGTCCGGAGCTTTCTTT. It is translated as CASSLEVQGSGAFF.

This clonotype was seen at least ten times. The chain employs TRBV6-6 and TRBJ1-2; D is ambiguous. V lost 5 bases, J lost 7 bases, and 11 bases lay in between. The CDR3 has 12 residues. Germline V gives CDR1 MNHNY, CDR2 SVGAGI (reference sequence). CDR3 DNA: TGTGCCAGCAGTGCCCCCATAGGTGGCTACACCTTC. Translated: CASSAPIGGYTF.

This clonotype was recorded many times. This chain links TRBV5-1 with TRBJ2-2, with D possibly being TRBD1 or TRBD2 (5 bases each). This CDR3 spans 16 amino acids. Germline assignment: CDR1 SGHRS and CDR2 YFSETQ. Trimming cost V 2 bases and J 5 bases, with 16 bases left between them. CDR3 sequence: CASSFSGTRGTGELFF. DNA of the CDR3: TGCGCCAGCAGCTTTTCCGGGACCCGAGGAACCGGGGAGCTGTTTTTT.

This clonotype was counted many times. The chain links TRBV6-5 to TRBJ2-3; D is ambiguous. This CDR3 spans 15 amino acids. Trimming removed 6 bases at V and 6 bases at J, with 19 bases between. Germline CDR1 MNHEY, CDR2 SVGAGI. The CDR3 here is CASRPGQLYSDTQYF. The CDR3 DNA follows: TGTGCCAGCAGGCCCGGGCAATTGTACTCGGATACGCAGTATTTT.

This clonotype was detected ten times or more. The chain employs TRBV20-1 and TRBJ1-1, with 7 positions matching TRBD1. With V trimmed by 6 bases and J by 6 bases, 13 bases remained unmatched. The CDR3 extends over 14 amino acids. The germline V gene encodes CDR1 DFQATT and CDR2 SNEGSKA (reference sequence). The CDR3 sequence is CSAGGRGTVAEAFF. Written as DNA, the CDR3 is TGCAGTGCCGGGGGTAGAGGGACAGTCGCTGAAGCTTTCTTT.

There are many counts of this clonotype. This chain links TRBV6-6 with TRBJ1-3, with no clear D. V was cut by 5 bases and J by 3 bases, with 17 bases left in between. The germline gives CDR1 MNHNY, CDR2 SVGAGI (reference sequence). This CDR3 has 16 residues. Written as DNA, the CDR3 is TGTGCCAGCAGTCCTCGGACGGCATTAGGTGGAAACACCATATATTTT. Amino acids: CASSPRTALGGNTIYF.

Ten or more counts support this clonotype. The chain carries TRBV20-1 and TRBJ1-5, with D tentatively TRBD1 (5 bases). The CDR3 loop spans 14 amino acids. Germline loops: CDR1 DFQATT, CDR2 SNEGSKA (reference sequence). Trimming removed 1 base from V and 6 bases from J, with 13 bases in between. CDR3 loop: CSARGGVPAQPQHF. The CDR3 DNA reads as TGCAGTGCTAGAGGAGGGGTCCCGGCTCAGCCCCAGCATTTT.

This clonotype was observed many times. The chain recombines TRBV7-2 with TRBJ2-2; D unclear. V was shortened by 5 bases and J by 3 bases, with 10 bases between the two germline ends. Germline CDR1 is SGHTA and CDR2 is FQGNSA. CDR3 size: 14 residues. The CDR3 spells CASSPWIDTGELFF. In nucleotides, the CDR3 is TGTGCCAGCAGCCCATGGATAGACACCGGGGAGCTGTTTTTT.

This clonotype was observed many times. The DNA of the CDR3 is TGTGCCAGCCAGACGACCGGGAATCAGCCCCAGCATTTT. Translation gives CASQTTGNQPQHF. This chain links TRBV28 with TRBJ1-5, with no clear D. Germline loops: CDR1 MDHEN, CDR2 SYDVKM. The CDR3 length is 13 residues. V was shortened by 8 bases and J by 4 bases, with 12 bases between the two germline ends.

The chain employs TRBV20-1 and TRBJ2-3; D possibly corresponds to TRBD2 (5 bases). V dropped 7 bases and J dropped 3 bases, with 14 bases sitting between them. This CDR3 contains 13 residues. Germline V CDR1 and CDR2: DFQATT, SNEGSKA (reference sequence). CDR3 DNA: TGCAGTGTTTCGAAGGGCGGGACAGATACGCAGTATTTT. The encoded protein is CSVSKGGTDTQYF.

This clonotype was observed many times. The rearrangement joins TRBV28 to TRBJ1-2; no clear D. Germline V lookup: CDR1 MDHEN, CDR2 SYDVKM. Trimming removed 6 bases from V and 1 base from J, with 9 bases in between. The CDR3 totals 13 residues. The chain's CDR3 is CASSKQINYGYTF. CDR3 sequence (DNA): TGTGCCAGCAGCAAGCAAATTAACTATGGCTACACCTTC.

This clonotype appeared many times. The chain is built from TRBV27 and TRBJ1-1; unclear D gene. The CDR3 contains 15 residues. The V gene lost 2 bases and the J gene lost 1 base, with 11 bases spanning the gap. Germline V lookup: CDR1 MNHEY, CDR2 SMNVEV (reference sequence). CDR3 residues: CASSLEGAGNTEAFF. The CDR3 DNA follows: TGTGCCAGCAGTTTAGAAGGTGCGGGGAACACTGAAGCTTTCTTT.

This clonotype showed up many times. This chain's CDR3 is CSARRDRSNQPQHF. The CDR3 nucleotides are TGCAGTGCTCGAAGGGACAGGAGCAATCAGCCCCAGCATTTT. This chain joins TRBV20-1 and TRBJ1-5; the match to TRBD1 covers 8 bases. The length of the CDR3 is 14 residues. Germline assignment: CDR1 DFQATT and CDR2 SNEGSKA (reference sequence). The junction had 4 bases not matched to a gene; V was cut back by 5 bases and J by 1 base.

This clonotype has at least ten counts. The V call is TRBV28, the J call TRBJ2-7; D unclear. Per germline, CDR1 MDHEN and CDR2 SYDVKM. V shed 7 bases and J shed 2 bases, with 12 bases lying between them. CDR3 size: 13 residues. This CDR3 is CASTTDQAYEQYF. DNA for the CDR3: TGTGCCAGCACCACAGACCAAGCCTACGAGCAGTACTTC.

This clonotype appeared many times. The chain uses TRBV20-1 and TRBJ1-1; unclear D gene. The CDR3 runs 12 residues. Per germline, CDR1 DFQATT and CDR2 SNEGSKA (reference sequence). V was cut by 3 bases and J by 8 bases, with 13 bases left in between. The CDR3 loop is CSASGPNREAFF. CDR3 DNA sequence: TGCAGTGCTAGTGGCCCTAATAGGGAAGCTTTCTTT.

In its sample, this clonotype was seen many times. The chain recombines TRBV12-3 or TRBV12-4 with TRBJ2-1; 10 bases are a match to TRBD2. CDR3 length: 14 amino acids. With V trimmed by 6 bases and J by 4 bases, 3 bases remained unmatched. The CDR3 DNA follows: TGTGCCAGCAGCACTAGCGGGACTTACAATGAGCAGTTCTTC. Translated: CASSTSGTYNEQFF.

A few counts support this clonotype. The chain is built from TRBV18 and TRBJ2-2; tentative D call: TRBD2 (5 bases). The CDR3 is made up of 13 amino acids. Germline loops: CDR1 KGHSH, CDR2 LQKENI. The V end was cut by 3 bases, the J end by 10 bases, with 12 bases between. In DNA, the CDR3 is TGTGCCAGCTCACCGGTTTCGGGGTCGGAGCTGTTTTTT. Its translation: CASSPVSGSELFF.